This T cell receptor (beta chain) was documented in a study of CD8+CD57+ T cells in acquired aplastic anemia. In the study overall: DNA from sorted CD4+ and CD8+ cells averaged around 3 ug.

Genomic DNA templated the TCR beta VDJ and CDR3 profiling. TCRdb recomputed calls from the reads with MiXCR, one row per CDR3 protein. In the table there are more than 100,000 distinct CDR3 sequences, around 46% of which are singletons. The V end was cut by 6 bases, the J end by 9 bases, with 15 bases between. The CDR3 contains 14 residues. Germline V gene data show CDR1 as ENHRY and CDR2 as SYGVKD. Study-wide findings and caveats: Patients and controls had in common approximately 29 CD8+ CDR3 sequences.

This clonotype was counted a few times. Its target is unknown. This receptor was taken from a human donor in good health, serving as a control. The sequencing input was sorted CD4+, CD8+, or CD8+CD57+ T cells (not recorded which) from PBMCs. This chain connects TRBV10-3 to TRBJ1-6, with D tentatively TRBD1 (5 bases). The CDR3 nucleotides are TGTGCCATCAGCGCCGACAGCAGCCGTTCACCCCTCCACTTT. The encoded protein is CAISADSSRSPLHF.